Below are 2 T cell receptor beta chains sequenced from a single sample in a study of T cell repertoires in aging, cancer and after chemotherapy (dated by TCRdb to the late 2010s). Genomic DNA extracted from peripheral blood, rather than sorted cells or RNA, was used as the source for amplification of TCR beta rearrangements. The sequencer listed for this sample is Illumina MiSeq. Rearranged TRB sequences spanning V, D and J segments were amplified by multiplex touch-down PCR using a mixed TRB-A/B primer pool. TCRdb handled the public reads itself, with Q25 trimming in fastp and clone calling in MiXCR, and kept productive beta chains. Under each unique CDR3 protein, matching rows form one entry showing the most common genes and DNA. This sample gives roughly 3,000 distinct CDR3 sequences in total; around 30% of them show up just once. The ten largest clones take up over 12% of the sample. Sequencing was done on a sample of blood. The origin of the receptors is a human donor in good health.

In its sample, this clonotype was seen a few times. The CDR3 DNA is TGCGCCAGCAGCCCGACCTTAACCCGCGGGGAGCAGTACTTC. Its translation: CASSPTLTRGEQYF. V is TRBV5-1 and J is TRBJ2-7, with TRBD2 as a possible D gene (5 bases). Trimming cost V 4 bases and J 7 bases, with 18 bases left between them. The germline V gene has CDR1 SGHRS and CDR2 YFSETQ. The CDR3 totals 14 residues.

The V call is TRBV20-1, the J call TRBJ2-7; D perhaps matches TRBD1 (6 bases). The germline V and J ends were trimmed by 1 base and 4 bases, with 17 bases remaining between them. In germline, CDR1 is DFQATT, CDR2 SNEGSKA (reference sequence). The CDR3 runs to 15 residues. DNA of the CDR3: TGCAGTGCTAGAGCGCCCGGCCAGGGGATTTACGAGCAGTACTTC. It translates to CSARAPGQGIYEQYF.